This T cell receptor beta chain was documented in a study of identical twins. This clonotype was observed a handful of times. Its specificity is not known. V was cut by 8 bases and J by 2 bases, with 24 bases left in between. Germline V CDR1 and CDR2: SEHNR, FQNEAQ (reference sequence). The CDR3 length is 17 residues. TCRdb reprocessed the 5' RACE reads via MiXCR and lists one record per CDR3 protein. The table includes some 500,000 distinct CDR3 sequences, 13% to 15% detected once. The study's findings and limits: Out-of-frame TCR alpha sharing in monozygotic twins exceeded recombination model predictions. Fewer insertions marked abundant cord blood beta clonotypes; young adult naive trended weakly, memory not at all. Conclusions were based on cross-sectional statistical analysis, without following the same donors.

These sequences were also reported in another study, on yellow fever vaccine responses in identical twins.

J is TRBJ1-1 and V is TRBV7-9; TRBD1 might be the D (5 bases). The specimen was CD4+ T cells sorted from blood. This receptor was obtained from a woman aged 18-29 years in good health. CDR3 sequence reads: CASYSLVRGILNTEAFF. In DNA form, the CDR3 reads TGTGCCAGCTACAGCTTAGTCCGGGGGATCCTTAACACTGAAGCTTTCTTT.